The source of this T cell receptor (beta chain) is a study of T cell repertoires in cytomegalovirus infection. In the study overall: Public signatures in TCR beta pointed to CMV infection and matching HLA type. Findings of the study overall: Carriers of CMV and the relevant HLA type were discriminated by public TCR beta frequency. CMV-specific TCR beta clonotypes restricted by HLA-C dominated the ex vivo response.

CDR1 is SGHTA, CDR2 FQGTGA, per germline. V gave up 5 bases and J gave up 4 bases; unmatched junction bases: 10. The CDR3 totals 16 residues. Via MiXCR, TCRdb re-called the reads, giving one row per CDR3 protein. The sample records roughly 350,000 distinct CDR3 sequences, roughly 36% being singletons. Notes on this clonotype: What it recognizes is unknown.

The sequence came from a human donor in good health (CMV status not recorded). Some clones in this sample may be carry-over from other donors' samples. This sequence joins TRBV7-3 and TRBJ2-5, with 10 bases fitting TRBD2. The source material was cultured PBMCs, sampled from culture after CMV antigen stimulation. CDR3 sequence: CASSAAGGLLRETQYF. The CDR3, as DNA: TGTGCCAGCAGCGCAGCGGGAGGGCTTCTCCGAGAGACCCAGTACTTC. Full variable domain (rest looked up from reference TRBV7-3 and TRBJ2-5): GAGVSQTPSNKVTEKGKYVELRCDPISGHTALYWYRQSLGQGPEFLIYFQGTGAADDSGLPNDRFFAVRPEGSVSTLKIQRTERGDSAVYLCASSAAGGLLRETQYFGPGTRLLVL.